This passage covers 9 T cell receptor beta chains from one sample sequenced in a study of blood T cell repertoires in COVID-19. Sequencing was performed with immunoSEQ multiplex PCR; in TCRdb, only in-frame clones are kept and a portion is missing. The sample has some 270,000 clones; 90% are singletons. Sequencing was performed on peripheral blood. The receptor source for this set is a woman in her sixties or seventies with COVID-19, enrolled during active disease.

The chain carries TRBV27 and TRBJ1-5; D is possibly TRBD1 (5 bases). Germline values: CDR1 MNHEY, CDR2 SMNVEV (reference sequence). V shed 6 bases and J shed 2 bases, with 17 bases lying between them. This CDR3 has 16 residues. The DNA of the CDR3 is TGTGCCAGCAGGCGGGACTTCCTCGTGGGCAATCAGCCCCAGCATTTT. Encoded protein: CASRRDFLVGNQPQHF.

This chain connects TRBV19 to TRBJ2-7; TRBD2 matches 7 bases. Germline V CDR1 and CDR2: LNHDA, SQIVND (reference sequence). V was clipped by 4 bases and J by 5 bases; unmatched bases: 8. This CDR3 is built from 14 residues. CDR3 bases: TGTGCCAGTAGTAACTTGGGAGGGGTCCACGAGCAGTACTTC. Its translation: CASSNLGGVHEQYF.

The chain carries TRBV5-1 and TRBJ1-2; 10 positions match TRBD1. There are 16 residues in the CDR3. With 4 bases clipped from V and 5 bases from J, the junction kept 11 bases outside the gene matches. Germline V gene data show CDR1 as SGHRS and CDR2 as YFSETQ. This CDR3 is CASSLLSGQGRYGYTF. In nucleotides, the CDR3 is TGCGCCAGCAGCCTGCTTTCGGGACAGGGGAGGTATGGCTACACCTTC.

The CDR3 sequence is CASRRDRTKREFF. CDR3 nucleotides: TGTGCCAGCAGGAGGGACAGGACAAAGAGGGAGTTCTTC. The V gene is TRBV2, the J gene TRBJ2-1, with 8 nucleotides matching TRBD1. The germline gives CDR1 SNHLY, CDR2 FYNNEI. The J segment lost 14 bases and the V segment lost 6 bases, leaving 12 bases of the junction unmatched. CDR3 length: 13 residues.

Points on this clone: One end of the junction fails to match germline, which may point to a read error. The rearrangement joins TRBV7-7 to TRBJ2-3; 7 positions agree with TRBD1. Germline lookup yields CDR1 SSHAT and CDR2 FNYEAQ (reference sequence). The CDR3 has 15 residues. CDR3 bases: TGTGCTAGCAGCGCCAGACAGGGTCCGCCAGATACGCAGTATTTT. This codes for CASSARQGPPDTQYF.

The rearrangement joins TRBV30 to TRBJ2-2; 7 nucleotides match TRBD1. Unmatched junction bases numbered 0, after V lost 0 bases and J lost 5 bases. The CDR3 is 13 amino acids. Germline CDR1 reads GTSNPN; CDR2 reads SVGIG (reference sequence). Here the CDR3 DNA reads TGTGCCTGGAGTGTACAGGGGACCGGGGAGCTGTTTTTT. Its protein is CAWSVQGTGELFF.

This clone appeared a few times. The V call is TRBV5-4, the J call TRBJ2-7, with 8 nucleotides matching TRBD1. Germline V gene sequence: CDR1 SGHNT, CDR2 YYREEE (reference sequence). The CDR3 sequence is 14 residues long. The ends lost 0 bases at V and 3 bases at J; junction bases unmatched: 2. The CDR3 reads CASSLVTGGYEQYF. In DNA form, the CDR3 reads TGTGCCAGCAGCTTGGTTACAGGGGGCTACGAGCAGTACTTC. Full variable domain (rest looked up from reference TRBV5-4 and TRBJ2-7): ETGVTQSPTHLIKTRGQQVTLRCSSQSGHNTVSWYQQALGQGPQFIFQYYREEENGRGNFPPRFSGLQFPNYSSELNVNALELDDSALYLCASSLVTGGYEQYFGPGTRLTVT.

This chain links TRBV5-4 with TRBJ1-2, with TRBD1 identical over 9 bases. The junction had 13 bases not matched to a gene; V was cut back by 4 bases and J by 6 bases. The CDR3 has 16 amino acids. The germline CDR1 and CDR2 sequences are SGHNT and YYREEE (reference sequence). The CDR3 DNA follows: TGTGCCAGCAGCCTAGACGGGACAGGGATGCAGAATGGCTACACCTTC. Its protein product is CASSLDGTGMQNGYTF.

V gene TRBV7-9 combines with J gene TRBJ1-2; D is unclear. CDR3 length: 14 residues. Germline V gene sequence: CDR1 SEHNR, CDR2 FQNEAQ (reference sequence). The V and J ends lost 9 bases and 5 bases respectively, with 19 bases between them. The CDR3 DNA follows: TGTGCCAGTACCGCGGGCAGCAGGCCATATGGCTACACCTTC. Translating gives CASTAGSRPYGYTF.